This is a list of T cell receptor beta chains from one sample in a study of T cells after yellow fever vaccination. TCRdb re-derived calls from the 5' RACE reads in MiXCR, one entry per CDR3 protein. The table shows 150,000 to 200,000 distinct CDR3 sequences, with 5.5% to 8% occurring only once. Sequenced here: CD4+ T cells sorted from PBMCs, sampled on the day of the first yellow fever vaccination. These receptors were collected from a man between 18 and 35 years old who received the YFV17D yellow fever vaccine. Both conserved end residues are part of each CDR3. D genes are given only for firm matches. Size tells how often a clone was seen (once, few, many) or the class of an expanded clone, and some rows leave it out.

>-|-|TRBJ1-1|TRBV18
CASSSFETASDTEAFF
TGTGCCAGCTCATCATTCGAGACAGCCAGCGACACTGAAGCTTTCTTT
>many|-|TRBJ1-5|TRBV12-3/TRBV12-4
CASSFGDYSNQPQHF
TGTGCCAGCAGTTTTGGAGATTATAGCAATCAGCCCCAGCATTTT
>many|TRBD2|TRBJ2-3|TRBV11-2
CASSKGLAGYDRDTQYF
TGTGCCAGCAGCAAGGGACTAGCGGGGTATGATCGGGATACGCAGTATTTT
>few|-|TRBJ2-6|TRBV5-4
CASSLFSTGANVLTF
TGTGCCAGCAGCTTGTTCTCAACTGGGGCCAACGTCCTGACTTTC
>few|-|TRBJ1-6|TRBV28
CASSLPPRGVYNSPLHF
TGTGCCAGCAGTCTTCCTCCTAGAGGGGTTTATAATTCACCCCTCCACTTT
>few|-|TRBJ1-3|TRBV20-1
CSARDPGSGNTIYF
TGCAGTGCTAGAGATCCGGGCTCTGGAAACACCATATATTTT
>-|-|TRBJ2-4|TRBV19
CASSRRDKNIQYF
TGTGCCAGTAGCCGCCGAGACAAAAACATTCAGTACTTC
>-|TRBD2|TRBJ2-3|TRBV5-1
CASSFSGTRWITDTQYF
TGCGCCAGCAGCTTCTCCGGGACTAGGTGGATCACAGATACGCAGTATTTT
>few|-|TRBJ2-3|TRBV5-1
CASCRGGGEADTQYF
TGCGCCAGCTGCCGAGGTGGAGGAGAGGCAGATACGCAGTATTTT
>many|TRBD1|TRBJ2-6|TRBV12-3/TRBV12-4
CASHAGQGFSGANVLTF
TGTGCCTCACACGCGGGACAGGGTTTTTCTGGGGCCAACGTCCTGACTTTC
>few|-|TRBJ1-6|TRBV12-3/TRBV12-4
CAIAQVYNSPLHF
TGTGCCATCGCCCAGGTCTATAATTCACCCCTCCACTTT
>-|-|TRBJ2-1|TRBV4-1
CASSQARGSSYNEQFF
TGCGCCAGCAGCCAAGCACGGGGGAGCTCCTACAATGAGCAGTTCTTC
>-|TRBD1|TRBJ1-2|TRBV7-2
CASSSYRGDYGYTF
TGTGCCAGCAGCTCGTACAGGGGCGACTATGGCTACACCTTC
>-|-|TRBJ2-1|TRBV3-1
CASSQDPHRDKQFF
TGTGCCAGCAGCCAAGATCCCCATAGGGACAAGCAGTTCTTC
>many|-|TRBJ2-2|TRBV7-2
CASSLTGNTGELFF
TGTGCCAGCAGCCTGACAGGGAACACCGGGGAGCTGTTTTTT
>many|TRBD2|TRBJ2-1|TRBV7-2
CASSLDRTSGYNEQFF
TGTGCCAGCAGCTTAGACCGGACTAGCGGATACAATGAGCAGTTCTTC
>-|-|TRBJ2-3|TRBV5-4
CASSLDGGFTDTQYF
TGTGCCAGCAGCTTGGACGGGGGTTTCACAGATACGCAGTATTTT
>few|-|TRBJ1-5|TRBV19
CASSWAYNSNQPQHF
TGTGCCAGTAGTTGGGCATACAATAGCAATCAGCCCCAGCATTTT
>few|TRBD2|TRBJ2-7|TRBV7-8
CASSLLNGLDYEQYF
TGTGCCAGCAGCCTCCTCAATGGACTAGACTACGAGCAGTACTTC
>few|-|TRBJ1-3|TRBV9
CASSAEVSLSGNTIYF
TGTGCCAGCAGTGCGGAAGTATCTCTCTCTGGAAACACCATATATTTT
>many|-|TRBJ1-6|TRBV6-5
CASSYFDRNSPLHF
TGTGCCAGCAGTTACTTTGACAGGAATTCACCCCTCCACTTT
>-|-|TRBJ1-5|TRBV4-1
CASSRGGPLGYDQPQHF
TGCGCCAGCAGCCGCGGCGGCCCGCTGGGATACGATCAGCCCCAGCATTTT
>few|-|TRBJ2-7|TRBV12-3/TRBV12-4
CASSLANGQCNF
TGTGCCAGCAGTTTAGCGAACGGACAGTGCAACTTC
>few|-|TRBJ2-2|TRBV10-2
CASSESRSGFGGELFF
TGCGCCAGCAGTGAGTCTCGGTCGGGGTTTGGCGGGGAGCTGTTTTTT
>-|-|TRBJ1-2|TRBV5-1
CASSLNSDYGYTF
TGCGCCAGCAGCCTTAATTCGGACTATGGCTACACCTTC
>few|TRBD1|TRBJ2-5|TRBV7-3
CASSQQGEPQYF
TGTGCCAGCAGTCAACAGGGGGAGCCCCAGTACTTC
>many|-|TRBJ2-2|TRBV5-1
CASSLSSGELFF
TGCGCCAGCAGCTTGTCATCCGGGGAGCTGTTTTTT
>-|-|TRBJ1-2|TRBV12-3/TRBV12-4
CASSLLGSDGYTF
TGTGCCAGCAGTTTATTAGGGTCGGATGGCTACACCTTC
>many|TRBD1|TRBJ2-1|TRBV4-3
CASSQISGTDSYNEQFF
TGCGCCAGCAGCCAAATTTCCGGGACAGACTCCTACAATGAGCAGTTCTTC
>many|TRBD1|TRBJ1-2|TRBV5-1
CASSSPGTGALNYGYTF
TGCGCCAGCAGCTCTCCGGGGACAGGGGCCTTAAACTATGGCTACACCTTC
>few|-|TRBJ2-5|TRBV7-3
CASSLYSQETQYF
TGTGCCAGCAGCTTATACAGTCAAGAGACCCAGTACTTC
>-|-|TRBJ2-3|TRBV20-1
CSPSRPEQQIDTQYF
TGCAGTCCCAGCCGCCCTGAACAGCAAATAGATACGCAGTATTTT
>many|-|TRBJ2-1|TRBV2
CASSREGGNNEQFF
TGTGCCAGCAGTCGGGAAGGGGGGAACAATGAGCAGTTCTTC
>few|-|TRBJ1-6|TRBV6-1
CASSELLDSPLHF
TGTGCCAGCAGTGAATTGCTAGATTCACCCCTCCACTTT
>-|-|TRBJ1-1|TRBV5-4
CASSLSSGLNTEAFF
TGTGCCAGCAGCTTGAGTTCCGGGTTGAACACTGAAGCTTTCTTT
>-|TRBD2|TRBJ2-3|TRBV5-4
CASSRKLAGGGQYF
TGTGCCAGCAGCCGTAAACTAGCGGGGGGGGGTCAGTATTTT
>many|-|TRBJ1-1|TRBV7-2
CASSLIHGGTEAFF
TGTGCCAGCAGCTTAATACACGGGGGCACTGAAGCTTTCTTT
>many|-|TRBJ2-1|TRBV20-1
CSAKPGHNEQFF
TGCAGTGCCAAGCCGGGGCACAATGAGCAGTTCTTC
>few|-|TRBJ1-2|TRBV3-1
CASSQDRATGGYTF
TGTGCCAGCAGCCAAGACCGGGCCACGGGGGGCTACACCTTC
>-|TRBD2|TRBJ2-3|TRBV7-2
CASSPPGLAGLDTQYF
TGTGCCAGCAGCCCTCCGGGACTAGCGGGCCTAGATACGCAGTATTTT
>many|-|TRBJ1-1|TRBV6-5
CASSFRMNTEAFF
TGTGCCAGCAGTTTCAGGATGAACACTGAAGCTTTCTTT
>many|TRBD1|TRBJ2-4|TRBV12-3/TRBV12-4
CASSFGDSANIQYF
TGTGCCAGCAGTTTTGGGGACAGTGCAAACATTCAGTACTTC
>few|-|TRBJ2-7|TRBV5-1
CASSLAGAEQYF
TGCGCCAGCAGCTTGGCCGGGGCCGAGCAGTACTTC
>many|-|TRBJ1-4|TRBV6-2/TRBV6-3
CASSYSRRSEEKLFF
TGTGCCAGCAGTTACTCGCGGAGGTCTGAGGAAAAACTGTTTTTT
>many|TRBD1|TRBJ2-6|TRBV19
CASSRQGAIGANVLTF
TGTGCCAGTAGTCGACAGGGGGCGATTGGGGCCAACGTCCTGACTTTC
>many|-|TRBJ2-3|TRBV15
CATSLGGLGVDTQYF
TGTGCCACCAGCTTGGGCGGCTTGGGGGTCGATACGCAGTATTTT
>many|TRBD1|TRBJ2-2|TRBV5-6
CASSPTGSTGELFF
TGTGCCAGCAGCCCGACAGGGTCCACCGGGGAGCTGTTTTTT
>few|-|TRBJ1-4|TRBV20-1
CSASAEGGNEKLFF
TGCAGTGCTAGCGCTGAGGGTGGAAATGAAAAACTGTTTTTT
>many|-|TRBJ2-1|TRBV2
CASSENGARYNEQFF
TGTGCCAGCAGTGAGAACGGGGCGCGGTACAATGAGCAGTTCTTC
>many|-|TRBJ2-1|TRBV7-2
CASSRTRDVNNEQFF
TGTGCCAGCAGCCGAACCCGGGACGTAAACAATGAGCAGTTCTTC
>many|TRBD1|TRBJ2-3|TRBV5-1
CATTQGAKGDTQYF
TGCGCCACCACCCAGGGGGCGAAGGGAGATACGCAGTATTTT